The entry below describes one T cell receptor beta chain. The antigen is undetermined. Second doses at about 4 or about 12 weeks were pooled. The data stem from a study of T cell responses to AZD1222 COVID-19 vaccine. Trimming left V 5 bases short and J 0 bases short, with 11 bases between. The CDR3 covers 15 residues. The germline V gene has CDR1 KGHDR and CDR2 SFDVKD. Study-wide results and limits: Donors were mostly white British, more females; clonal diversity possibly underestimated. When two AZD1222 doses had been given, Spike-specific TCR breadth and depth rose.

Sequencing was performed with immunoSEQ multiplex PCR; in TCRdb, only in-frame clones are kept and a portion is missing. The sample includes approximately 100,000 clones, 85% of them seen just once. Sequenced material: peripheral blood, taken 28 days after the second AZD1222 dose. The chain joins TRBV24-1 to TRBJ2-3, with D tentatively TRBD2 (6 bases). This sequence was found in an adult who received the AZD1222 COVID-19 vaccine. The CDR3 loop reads CATSGLATSTDTQYF. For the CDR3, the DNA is TGTGCCACCAGTGGTCTAGCGACTAGCACAGATACGCAGTATTTT.